Following are 3 T cell receptor beta chains from one sample sequenced in a study of cytomegalovirus exposure and HLA in healthy donors. The PCR made use of 60 Vbeta and 13 Jbeta primers. Libraries were prepared by immunoSEQ multiplex PCR; TCRdb keeps only in-frame clonotypes and omits some of them. The repertoire has around 140,000 clones, roughly 81% of them found once; the top ten carry roughly 1.6%. The sample comprised PBMCs. Every receptor here comes from a female donor in good health and CMV-seronegative.

The J gene is TRBJ2-7, the V gene TRBV5-6; D gene ambiguous. Trimming removed 4 bases from V and 3 bases from J, with 5 bases in between. Germline loops: CDR1 SGHDT, CDR2 YYEEEE. This CDR3 has 11 residues. The CDR3 DNA reads TGTGCCAGCAGCGCCAGCTACGAGCAGTACTTC. It codes for CASSASYEQYF.

The chain employs TRBV9 and TRBJ2-2; the D gene is possibly TRBD2 (5 bases). CDR3 length equals 14 residues. Trimming shortened V by 0 bases and J by 3 bases, and 6 bases separated the two germline ends. The germline V gene has CDR1 SGDLS and CDR2 YYNGEE. CDR3 DNA sequence: TGTGCCAGCAGCGTAGACGGGGACACCGGGGAGCTGTTTTTT. The encoded protein is CASSVDGDTGELFF.

This clone was detected only a few times. The J gene is TRBJ1-1, the V gene TRBV6-1; tentatively, D is TRBD1 (5 bases). The CDR3 consists of 13 residues. The germline V gene encodes CDR1 MNHNS and CDR2 SASEGT. V lost 7 bases and J lost 0, with 9 bases in between. This chain's CDR3 is CASTQGVNTEAFF. In nucleotides, the CDR3 is TGTGCCAGCACCCAAGGGGTGAACACTGAAGCTTTCTTT.